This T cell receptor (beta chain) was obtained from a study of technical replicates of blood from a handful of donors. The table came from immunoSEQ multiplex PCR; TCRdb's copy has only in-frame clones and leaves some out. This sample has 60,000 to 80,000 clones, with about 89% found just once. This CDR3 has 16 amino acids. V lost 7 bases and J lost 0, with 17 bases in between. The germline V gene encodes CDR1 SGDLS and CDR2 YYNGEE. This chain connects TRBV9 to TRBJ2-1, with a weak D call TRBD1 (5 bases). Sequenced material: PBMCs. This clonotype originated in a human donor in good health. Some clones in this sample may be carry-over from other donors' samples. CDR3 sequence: CASSLQSRGSYNEQFF. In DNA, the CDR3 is TGTGCCAGCTCCCTGCAATCTAGGGGCTCCTACAATGAGCAGTTCTTC.